A selection of T cell receptor beta chains follows, all from one sample in a study of blood T cell repertoires in COVID-19. This table comes from immunoSEQ multiplex PCR, and its TCRdb copy is limited to in-frame clones, with some not included. The repertoire includes 75,000 to 85,000 clones, 82% of them detected once, and approximately 7% sits in the top ten. The sequencing sample was made of peripheral blood. The receptors stem from a human donor in a cohort sampled during active COVID-19. Both conserved end residues are part of each CDR3. The order of the fields is D gene, V gene, clone size, J gene, CDR3 protein, CDR3 DNA. D genes are given only for firm matches. Only some rows state a clone size, as once, few, many or a class for expanded clones.

D: TRBD1; V: TRBV19; size: -; J: TRBJ1-1; CDR3: CASSPDRGLNTEAFF; DNA: TGTGCCAGTAGTCCAGACAGGGGACTGAACACTGAAGCTTTCTTT
D: TRBD1; V: TRBV7-9; size: -; J: TRBJ1-4; CDR3: CASSLEGQLGEKLFF; DNA: TGTGCCAGCAGCTTAGAGGGACAGTTGGGCGAAAAACTGTTTTTT
D: -; V: TRBV19; size: -; J: TRBJ2-6; CDR3: CASSARQYSGANVLTF; DNA: TGTGCCAGTAGTGCACGACAGTACTCTGGGGCCAACGTCCTGACTTTC
D: -; V: TRBV7-3; size: -; J: TRBJ1-1; CDR3: CASSYASNTEAFF; DNA: TGTGCCAGCAGCTATGCCAGTAACACTGAAGCTTTCTTT
D: -; V: TRBV7-9; size: once; J: TRBJ2-3; CDR3: CASNPLLGRADTQYF; DNA: TGTGCCAGCAACCCCCTTTTGGGGCGCGCAGATACGCAGTATTTT
D: -; V: TRBV27; size: -; J: TRBJ2-7; CDR3: CASSSALTGYEQYF; DNA: TGTGCCAGCAGCTCGGCCCTGACAGGCTACGAGCAGTACTTC
D: -; V: TRBV11-3; size: -; J: TRBJ2-5; CDR3: CASSLGGTGKETQYF; DNA: TGTGCCAGCAGCTTAGGGGGGACTGGAAAAGAGACCCAGTACTTC
D: -; V: TRBV2; size: -; J: TRBJ1-1; CDR3: CASSEPTVYEAFF; DNA: TGTGCCAGCAGTGAGCCGACAGTTTATGAAGCTTTCTTT
D: -; V: TRBV30; size: once; J: TRBJ2-7; CDR3: CAWGRSNTPREQYF; DNA: TGTGCCTGGGGACGGTCTAATACCCCTCGCGAGCAGTACTTC
D: -; V: TRBV19; size: -; J: TRBJ1-1; CDR3: CASSLGANEAFF; DNA: TGTGCCAGTAGTCTCGGAGCCAATGAAGCTTTCTTT
D: -; V: TRBV7-8; size: -; J: TRBJ1-1; CDR3: CASSQMTGNTEAFF; DNA: TGTGCCAGCAGCCAGATGACGGGGAACACTGAAGCTTTCTTT
D: -; V: TRBV5-1; size: -; J: TRBJ1-5; CDR3: CASSLEGQQPQHF; DNA: TGCGCCAGCAGCTTGGAGGGACAACAGCCCCAGCATTTT
D: -; V: TRBV2; size: -; J: TRBJ1-6; CDR3: CASSAGHLTNSPLHF; DNA: TGTGCCAGCAGTGCGGGACATCTCACGAATTCACCCCTCCACTTT
D: TRBD1; V: TRBV2; size: -; J: TRBJ1-2; CDR3: CASSVTGGDYGYTF; DNA: TGTGCCAGCAGTGTTACAGGGGGGGACTATGGCTACACCTTC
D: -; V: TRBV3-1/TRBV3-2; size: -; J: TRBJ1-2; CDR3: CASSQGQLYGYTF; DNA: TGTGCCAGCAGCCAAGGACAGCTCTATGGCTACACCTTC
D: TRBD2; V: TRBV19; size: once; J: TRBJ2-5; CDR3: CASSPQRGGRETQYF; DNA: TGTGCCAGTAGTCCCCAACGGGGGGGCAGGGAGACCCAGTACTTC
D: TRBD1; V: TRBV7-2; size: -; J: TRBJ2-7; CDR3: CASSLNRGRYEQYF; DNA: TGTGCCAGCAGCTTAAACAGGGGGCGGTACGAGCAGTACTTC
D: TRBD2; V: TRBV2; size: -; J: TRBJ2-2; CDR3: CASRGREWDTGELFF; DNA: TGTGCCAGCAGAGGGAGGGAATGGGACACCGGGGAGCTGTTTTTT
D: TRBD1; V: TRBV18; size: -; J: TRBJ2-7; CDR3: CASSPGQDAGYEQYF; DNA: TGTGCCAGCTCACCGGGACAGGATGCGGGCTACGAGCAGTACTTC
D: TRBD1; V: TRBV11-1; size: -; J: TRBJ2-7; CDR3: CASSYLGTESYEQYF; DNA: TGTGCCAGCAGCTACCTCGGGACAGAGTCCTACGAGCAGTACTTC
D: TRBD1; V: TRBV4-2; size: few; J: TRBJ2-3; CDR3: CASSPRQGTSTDTQYF; DNA: TGTGCCAGCAGCCCTCGACAGGGGACCTCCACAGATACGCAGTATTTT
D: -; V: TRBV2; size: few; J: TRBJ2-7; CDR3: CASGPQGYEQYF; DNA: TGTGCCAGCGGGCCGCAAGGCTACGAGCAGTACTTC
D: -; V: TRBV6-5; size: -; J: TRBJ2-5; CDR3: CASIRGAGETQYF; DNA: TGTGCCAGCATTCGGGGGGCTGGGGAGACCCAGTACTTC
D: -; V: TRBV19; size: -; J: TRBJ1-2; CDR3: CASTSGQGFYGYTF; DNA: -
D: TRBD1; V: TRBV2; size: -; J: TRBJ1-2; CDR3: CASSGQGAQGYTF; DNA: TGTGCCAGCAGTGGGCAGGGGGCGCAGGGCTACACCTTC
D: TRBD1; V: TRBV5-1; size: -; J: TRBJ2-7; CDR3: CASSAPGQDLYEQYF; DNA: TGCGCCAGCAGCGCCCCGGGACAGGATCTATACGAGCAGTACTTC
D: -; V: TRBV11-2; size: -; J: TRBJ1-6; CDR3: CASSLQGNSPLHF; DNA: TGTGCCAGCAGCCTACAGGGCAATTCACCCCTCCACTTT
D: -; V: TRBV7-3; size: few; J: TRBJ1-1; CDR3: CASSLDSSAYTEAFF; DNA: TGTGCCAGCAGCTTAGACTCATCGGCCTACACTGAAGCTTTCTTT
D: TRBD1; V: TRBV7-9; size: -; J: TRBJ1-5; CDR3: CASSPWDSRVQPQHF; DNA: TGTGCCAGCAGCCCCTGGGACAGCCGGGTTCAGCCCCAGCATTTT
D: TRBD1; V: TRBV6-5; size: -; J: TRBJ1-5; CDR3: CASSRTGGNQPQHF; DNA: TGTGCCAGCAGTCGGACAGGGGGGAATCAGCCCCAGCATTTT
D: -; V: TRBV5-1; size: -; J: TRBJ1-2; CDR3: CASSSEASGTLYGYTF; DNA: TGCGCCAGCAGCTCGGAGGCGTCCGGGACTTTGTATGGCTACACCTTC
D: -; V: TRBV9; size: -; J: TRBJ1-2; CDR3: CASSVDRSANYGYTF; DNA: TGTGCCAGCAGCGTAGATCGGAGCGCTAACTATGGCTACACCTTC
D: TRBD1; V: TRBV30; size: few; J: TRBJ2-5; CDR3: CASRTGAPGTQYF; DNA: TGTGCCTCAAGGACAGGGGCCCCAGGGACCCAGTACTTC
D: -; V: TRBV19; size: -; J: TRBJ1-6; CDR3: CASRSSSYNSPLHF; DNA: TGTGCCAGTAGGTCGAGCTCCTATAATTCACCCCTCCACTTT
D: -; V: TRBV11-2; size: -; J: TRBJ2-1; CDR3: CASSPGSRGEQFF; DNA: TGTGCCAGCAGCCCAGGGTCGAGAGGTGAGCAGTTCTTC
D: -; V: TRBV5-4; size: few; J: TRBJ1-2; CDR3: CASSLGGATGGYTF; DNA: TGTGCCAGCAGCCTCGGCGGGGCCACGGGGGGCTACACCTTC
D: TRBD2; V: TRBV18; size: few; J: TRBJ2-7; CDR3: CASSPPGGDEQYF; DNA: TGTGCCAGCTCACCACCCGGGGGGGACGAGCAGTACTTC
D: -; V: TRBV9; size: -; J: TRBJ2-3; CDR3: CASSIRTSTDTQYF; DNA: TGTGCCAGCAGCATACGGACTAGCACAGATACGCAGTATTTT
D: -; V: TRBV6-5; size: -; J: TRBJ2-5; CDR3: CASSRGGETQYF; DNA: TGTGCCAGCAGTAGGGGGGGGGAGACCCAGTACTTC
D: -; V: TRBV11-3; size: -; J: TRBJ1-6; CDR3: CASSLESYNSPLHF; DNA: TGTGCCAGCAGCTTAGAGAGTTATAATTCACCCCTCCACTTT
D: -; V: TRBV5-4; size: many; J: TRBJ1-2; CDR3: CASSFKGEEDYGYTF; DNA: TGTGCCAGCAGCTTCAAGGGGGAAGAAGACTATGGCTACACCTTC
D: TRBD1; V: TRBV27; size: -; J: TRBJ2-1; CDR3: CASSSQQGAHRQFF; DNA: TGTGCCAGCAGTTCGCAACAGGGGGCTCATAGGCAGTTCTTC